This TCR beta chain appears in the sequencing data of a study of identical twins. This CDR3 region has 14 residues. Germline CDR1 reads SGHVS; CDR2 reads FNYEAQ. V lost 3 bases and J lost 3, with 10 bases in between. Whole-study results and caveats: Models underestimated TCR alpha sharing (out-of-frame) in monozygotic twins.

Points on this clonotype: As yet, its antigen is unknown.

TCRdb itself ran the 5' RACE reads through MiXCR, one entry per CDR3 protein. The sample shows some 570,000 distinct CDR3 sequences, around 24% of them seen only once. The same data also contributed to another study, on yellow fever vaccine responses in identical twins.

Sequencing input: CD4+ T cells sorted from blood. This TCR derives from a woman aged 18 to 35 in good health. The rearrangement joins TRBV7-6 to TRBJ2-3; D is possibly TRBD1 (5 bases). CDR3 residues: CASSLGRWTDTQYF. In DNA, the CDR3 is TGTGCCAGCAGCTTGGGGCGCTGGACAGATACGCAGTATTTT.